Sequencing of this T cell receptor (beta chain) was carried out in a study of T-cell memory formation after mild COVID-19. Findings and limits, study-wide: The pre-infection memory compartment contained some responding clones, suggesting cross-reactive memory joined.

V was clipped by 6 bases and J by 1 base, with 13 bases between them. This CDR3 has 14 residues. Details on this clonotype: Its target is unknown.

5'RACE, which relied on constant-segment primers, yielded TCR alpha and TCR beta cDNA libraries carrying sample barcodes and UMIs. One entry per CDR3 protein results from TCRdb running MiXCR on the 5' RACE reads. The sample contains about 440,000 distinct CDR3 sequences, roughly 20% of which appear only once. The chain employs TRBV12-3 or TRBV12-4 and TRBJ2-7; D uncertain. The sample comprised PBMCs or a T cell subset sorted from them (not recorded which). The TCR was taken from an adult woman who had mild COVID-19 (a few samples of this study predate the infection). Cell type and time point are not known. CDR3 region: CASSTDLGSYEQYF. The CDR3 nucleotides read TGTGCCAGCAGCACTGACTTAGGGTCCTACGAGCAGTACTTC.